This T cell receptor (beta chain) was documented in a study of blood T cell repertoires in COVID-19. In the original processing: Amplification from reference gene primers served as the basis for estimated nucleated cell counts. Sequenced by immunoSEQ multiplex PCR; TCRdb stores in-frame clones only, minus some. That table gives V, J and clone size, and the DNA gave D and trimming. The sample carries approximately 130,000 clones, approximately 85% recorded once. By sample share, this clone is medium-sized. Germline CDR1 is MNHEY and CDR2 is SVGAGI. The CDR3 runs to 14 residues. Trimming removed 7 bases at V and 1 base at J, with 10 bases between.

The sequenced material came from peripheral blood. This chain joins TRBV6-5 and TRBJ2-2; TRBD2 is a possible D gene (6 bases). The source of this sequence is a human donor in a cohort sampled during active COVID-19. The CDR3 spells CASTLGGNTGELFF. The CDR3 region has the DNA TGTGCCAGCACTCTGGGGGGGAACACCGGGGAGCTGTTTTTT.